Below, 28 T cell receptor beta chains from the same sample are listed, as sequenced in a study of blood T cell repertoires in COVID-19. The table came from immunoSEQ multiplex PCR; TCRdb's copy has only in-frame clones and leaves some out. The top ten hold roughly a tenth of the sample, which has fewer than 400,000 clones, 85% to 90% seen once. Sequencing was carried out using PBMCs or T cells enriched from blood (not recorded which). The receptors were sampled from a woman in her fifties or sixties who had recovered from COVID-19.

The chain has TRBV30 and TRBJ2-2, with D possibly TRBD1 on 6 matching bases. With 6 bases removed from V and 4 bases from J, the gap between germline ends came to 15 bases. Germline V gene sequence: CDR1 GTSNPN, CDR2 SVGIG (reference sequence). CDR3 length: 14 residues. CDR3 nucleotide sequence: TGTGCCTGCCCACAACGGGACACCACCGGGGAGCTGTTTTTT. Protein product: CACPQRDTTGELFF. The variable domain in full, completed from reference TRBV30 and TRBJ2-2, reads SQTIHQWPATLVQPVGSPLSLECTVEGTSNPNLYWYRQAAGRGLQLLFYSVGIGQISSEVPQNLSASRPQDRQFILSSKKLLLSDSGFYLCACPQRDTTGELFFGEGSRLTVL.

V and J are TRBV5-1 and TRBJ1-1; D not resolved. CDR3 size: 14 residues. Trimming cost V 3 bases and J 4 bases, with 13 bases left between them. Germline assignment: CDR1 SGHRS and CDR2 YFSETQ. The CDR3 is CASSSSKPRTEAFF. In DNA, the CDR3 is TGCGCCAGCAGCTCTAGCAAACCACGCACTGAAGCTTTCTTT.

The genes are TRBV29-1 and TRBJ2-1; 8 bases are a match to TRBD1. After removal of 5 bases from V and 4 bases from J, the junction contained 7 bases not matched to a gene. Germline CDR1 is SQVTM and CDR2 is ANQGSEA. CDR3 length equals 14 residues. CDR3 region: CSVRNRGLYNEQFF. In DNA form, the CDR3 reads TGCAGCGTTAGGAACAGGGGGTTATACAATGAGCAGTTCTTC.

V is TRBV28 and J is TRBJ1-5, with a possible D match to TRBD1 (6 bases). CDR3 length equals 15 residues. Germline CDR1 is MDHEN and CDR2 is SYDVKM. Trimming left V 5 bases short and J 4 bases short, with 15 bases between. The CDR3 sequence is CASSPGGRSNQPQHF. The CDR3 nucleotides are TGTGCCAGCAGTCCGGGGGGCAGATCAAATCAGCCCCAGCATTTT.

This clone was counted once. This CDR3 reads CASNRGESQETQYF. In DNA form, the CDR3 reads TGTGCCAGCAACCGGGGGGAGAGCCAAGAGACCCAGTACTTC. The chain employs TRBV5-8 and TRBJ2-5; the match to TRBD2 covers 7 bases. From germline, CDR1 is SGHTS and CDR2 YDEGEE. The ends lost 6 bases at V and 1 base at J; junction bases unmatched: 6. This CDR3 spans 14 amino acids.

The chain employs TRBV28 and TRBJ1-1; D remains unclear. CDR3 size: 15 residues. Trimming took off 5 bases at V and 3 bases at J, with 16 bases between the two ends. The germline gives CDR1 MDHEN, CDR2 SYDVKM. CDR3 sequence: CASSPPGSGDTEAFF. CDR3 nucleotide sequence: TGTGCCAGCAGTCCACCGGGGTCCGGGGACACTGAAGCTTTCTTT. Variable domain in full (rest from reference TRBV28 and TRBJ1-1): DVKVTQSSRYLVKRTGEKVFLECVQDMDHENMFWYRQDPGLGLRLIYFSYDVKMKEKGDIPEGYSVSREKKERFSLILESASTNQTSMYLCASSPPGSGDTEAFFGQGTRLTVV.

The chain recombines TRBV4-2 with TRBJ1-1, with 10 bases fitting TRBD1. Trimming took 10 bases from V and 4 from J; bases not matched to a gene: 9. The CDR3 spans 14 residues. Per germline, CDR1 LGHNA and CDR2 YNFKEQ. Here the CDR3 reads CATTFGTGATEAFF. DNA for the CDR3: TGTGCCACCACCTTCGGGACAGGGGCCACTGAAGCTTTCTTT.

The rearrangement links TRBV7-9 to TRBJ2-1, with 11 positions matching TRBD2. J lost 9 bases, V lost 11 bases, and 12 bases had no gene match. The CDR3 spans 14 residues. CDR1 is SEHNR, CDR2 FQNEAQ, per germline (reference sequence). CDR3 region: CAGHKTSGAVEQFF. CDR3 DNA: TGTGCCGGACACAAGACTAGCGGGGCGGTTGAGCAGTTCTTC.

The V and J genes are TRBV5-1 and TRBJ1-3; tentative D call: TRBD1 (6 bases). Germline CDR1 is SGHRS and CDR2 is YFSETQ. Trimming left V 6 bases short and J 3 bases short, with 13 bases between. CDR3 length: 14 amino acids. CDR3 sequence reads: CASMSGGSGNTIYF. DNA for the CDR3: TGCGCCAGCATGTCTGGGGGCAGTGGAAACACCATATATTTT.

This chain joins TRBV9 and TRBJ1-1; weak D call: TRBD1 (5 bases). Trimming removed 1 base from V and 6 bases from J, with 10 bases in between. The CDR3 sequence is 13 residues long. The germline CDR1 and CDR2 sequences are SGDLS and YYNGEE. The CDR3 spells CASSVNWGAEAFF. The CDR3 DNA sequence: TGTGCCAGCAGCGTAAATTGGGGGGCTGAAGCTTTCTTT.

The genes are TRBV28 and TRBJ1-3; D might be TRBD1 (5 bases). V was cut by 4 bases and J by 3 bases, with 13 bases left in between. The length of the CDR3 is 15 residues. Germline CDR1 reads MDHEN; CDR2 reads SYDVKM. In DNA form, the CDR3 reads TGTGCCAGCAGTTCCTCAGGGTCCGGTGGAAACACCATATATTTT. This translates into CASSSSGSGGNTIYF.

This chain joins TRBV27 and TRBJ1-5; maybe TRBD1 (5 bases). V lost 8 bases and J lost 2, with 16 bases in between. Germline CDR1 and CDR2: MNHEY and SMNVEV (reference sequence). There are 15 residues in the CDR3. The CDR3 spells CASRDQGLGNQPQHF. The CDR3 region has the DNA TGTGCCAGCCGCGACCAGGGTTTGGGCAATCAGCCCCAGCATTTT.

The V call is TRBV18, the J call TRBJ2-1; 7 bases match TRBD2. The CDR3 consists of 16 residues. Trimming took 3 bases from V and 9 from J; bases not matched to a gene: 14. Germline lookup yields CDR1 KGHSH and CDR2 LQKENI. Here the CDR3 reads CASSPQRSGGGGEQFF. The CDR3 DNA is TGTGCCAGCTCACCCCAAAGGTCGGGGGGTGGGGGTGAGCAGTTCTTC.

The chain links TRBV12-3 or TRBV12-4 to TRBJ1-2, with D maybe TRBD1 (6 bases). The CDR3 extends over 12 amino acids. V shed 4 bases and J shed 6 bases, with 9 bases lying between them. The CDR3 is CASSWDMDGYTF. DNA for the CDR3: TGTGCCAGCAGTTGGGACATGGATGGCTACACCTTC.

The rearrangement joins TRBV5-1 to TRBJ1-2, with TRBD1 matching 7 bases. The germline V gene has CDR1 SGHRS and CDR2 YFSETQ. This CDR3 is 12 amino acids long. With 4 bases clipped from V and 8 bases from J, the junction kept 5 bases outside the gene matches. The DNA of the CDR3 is TGCGCCAGCAGCACCGACAGGGACGGCTACACCTTC. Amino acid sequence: CASSTDRDGYTF.

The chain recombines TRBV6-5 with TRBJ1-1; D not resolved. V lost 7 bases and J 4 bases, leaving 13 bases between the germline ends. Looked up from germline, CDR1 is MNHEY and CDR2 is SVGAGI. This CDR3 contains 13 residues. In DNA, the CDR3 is TGTGCCAGCAAAACTAGGGTTTTCACTGAAGCTTTCTTT. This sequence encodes CASKTRVFTEAFF.

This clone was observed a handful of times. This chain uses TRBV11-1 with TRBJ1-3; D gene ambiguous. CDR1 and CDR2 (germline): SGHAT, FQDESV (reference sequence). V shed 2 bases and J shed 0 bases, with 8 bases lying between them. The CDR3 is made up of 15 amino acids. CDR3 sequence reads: CASSLRRDSGNTIYF. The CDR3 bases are TGTGCCAGCAGCTTACGTCGGGACTCTGGAAACACCATATATTTT.

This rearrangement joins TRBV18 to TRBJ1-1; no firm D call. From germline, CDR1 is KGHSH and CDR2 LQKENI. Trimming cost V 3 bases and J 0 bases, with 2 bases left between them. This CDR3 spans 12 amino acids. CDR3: CASSPLNTEAFF. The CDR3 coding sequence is TGTGCCAGCTCACCCTTGAACACTGAAGCTTTCTTT.

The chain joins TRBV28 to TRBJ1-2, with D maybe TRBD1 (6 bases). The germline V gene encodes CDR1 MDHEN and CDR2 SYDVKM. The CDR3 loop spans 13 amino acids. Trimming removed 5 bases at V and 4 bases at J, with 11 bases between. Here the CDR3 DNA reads TGTGCCAGCAGTCGACAGGTGCTCTATGGCTACACCTTC. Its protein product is CASSRQVLYGYTF.

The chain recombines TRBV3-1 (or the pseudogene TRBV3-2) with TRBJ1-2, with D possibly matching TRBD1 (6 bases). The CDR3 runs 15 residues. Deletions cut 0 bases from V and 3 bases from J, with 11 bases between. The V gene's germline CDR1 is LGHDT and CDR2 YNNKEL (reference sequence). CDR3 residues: CASSQELQGYYGYTF. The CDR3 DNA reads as TGTGCCAGCAGCCAAGAACTTCAGGGGTACTATGGCTACACCTTC.

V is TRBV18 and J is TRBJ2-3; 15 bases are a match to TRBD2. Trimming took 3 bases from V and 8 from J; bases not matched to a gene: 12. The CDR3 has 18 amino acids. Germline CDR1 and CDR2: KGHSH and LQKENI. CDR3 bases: TGTGCCAGCTCACCCGGGACTAGCGGGGGGAAGAACCGCGGTACGCAGTATTTT. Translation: CASSPGTSGGKNRGTQYF.

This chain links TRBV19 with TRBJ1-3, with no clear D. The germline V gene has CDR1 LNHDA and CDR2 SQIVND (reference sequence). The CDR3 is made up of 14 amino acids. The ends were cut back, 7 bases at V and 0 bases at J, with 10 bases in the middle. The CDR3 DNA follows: TGTGCCAGTAAAATAATGGCCTCTGGAAACACCATATATTTT. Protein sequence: CASKIMASGNTIYF. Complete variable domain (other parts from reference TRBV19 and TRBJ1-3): DGGITQSPKYLFRKEGQNVTLSCEQNLNHDAMYWYRQDPGQGLRLIYYSQIVNDFQKGDIAEGYSVSREKKESFPLTVTSAQKNPTAFYLCASKIMASGNTIYFGEGSWLTVV.

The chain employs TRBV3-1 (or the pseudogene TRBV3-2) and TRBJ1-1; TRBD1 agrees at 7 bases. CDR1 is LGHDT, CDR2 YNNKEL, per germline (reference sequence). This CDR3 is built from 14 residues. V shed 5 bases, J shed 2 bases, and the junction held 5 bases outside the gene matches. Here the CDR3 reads CASSSHRGNTEAFF. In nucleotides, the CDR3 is TGTGCCAGCAGCTCTCACAGGGGAAACACTGAAGCTTTCTTT.

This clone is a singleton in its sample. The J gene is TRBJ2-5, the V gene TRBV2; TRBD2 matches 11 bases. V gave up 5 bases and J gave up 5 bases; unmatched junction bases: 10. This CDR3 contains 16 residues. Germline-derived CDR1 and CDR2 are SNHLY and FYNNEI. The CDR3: CASSNQLAGAGETQYF. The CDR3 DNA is TGTGCCAGCAGTAACCAACTAGCGGGGGCCGGGGAGACCCAGTACTTC.

CDR3 DNA: TGTGCCAGCACTATTCGATCCCGTAATGAAAAACTGTTTTTT. The encoded protein is CASTIRSRNEKLFF. The chain uses TRBV7-2 and TRBJ1-4; no definite D call. V gave up 7 bases and J gave up 4 bases, with 13 bases separating them. Germline assignment: CDR1 SGHTA and CDR2 FQGNSA. The CDR3 has 14 residues.

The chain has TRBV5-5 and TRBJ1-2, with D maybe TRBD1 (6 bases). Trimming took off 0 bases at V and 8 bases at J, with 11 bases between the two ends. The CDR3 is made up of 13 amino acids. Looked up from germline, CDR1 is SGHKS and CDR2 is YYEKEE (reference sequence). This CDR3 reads CASSLGGGGGYTF. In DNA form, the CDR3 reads TGTGCCAGCAGCTTGGGTGGGGGCGGCGGCTACACCTTC.

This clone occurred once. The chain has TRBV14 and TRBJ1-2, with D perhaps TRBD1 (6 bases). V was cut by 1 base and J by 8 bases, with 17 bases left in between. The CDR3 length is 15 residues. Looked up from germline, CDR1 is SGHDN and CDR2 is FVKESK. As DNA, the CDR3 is TGTGCCAGCAGCCAAGGGTGGGTGACAGGCGAGGGCTACACCTTC. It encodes CASSQGWVTGEGYTF.

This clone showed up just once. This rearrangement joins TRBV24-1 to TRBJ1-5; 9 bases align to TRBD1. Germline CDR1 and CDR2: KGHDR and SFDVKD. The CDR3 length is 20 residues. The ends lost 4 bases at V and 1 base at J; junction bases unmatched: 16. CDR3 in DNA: TGTGCCACCAGTGACCCAAATGGGACAGGGCAGACTAGGAGCAATCAGCCCCAGCATTTT. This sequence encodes CATSDPNGTGQTRSNQPQHF.